This entry lists 20 T cell receptor beta chains sequenced from one sample in a study of blood T cell repertoires in COVID-19. Assay: immunoSEQ multiplex PCR; the TCRdb copy retains only in-frame clones and omits some. In the table there are 84,000 or so clones, 83% of which are singletons. The sequenced sample was peripheral blood. The receptors originated from an elderly woman with acute or convalescent COVID-19.

V and J are TRBV1 and TRBJ2-1; whether TRBD2, the table's D call, matches the DNA was not checked. TRBV1 is labeled a pseudogene. The CDR3 loop spans 18 amino acids. The CDR3 protein is CTSSQEARTGGPYNEQFF. CDR3 bases: TGCACCAGCAGCCAAGAGGCGAGGACGGGAGGGCCCTACAATGAGCAGTTCTTC.

The CDR3 region has the DNA TGTGCCAGCAGTTCCGGACAAACTATTGTAGAAGCTTTCTTT. Amino acid sequence: CASSSGQTIVEAFF. The genes are TRBV2 and TRBJ1-1, with D maybe TRBD1 (5 bases). Germline CDR1 is SNHLY and CDR2 is FYNNEI. V lost 5 bases and J 8 bases, leaving 18 bases between the germline ends. The CDR3 has 14 residues.

The chain combines TRBV5-1 with TRBJ2-7; 9 nucleotides match TRBD1. Germline lookup yields CDR1 SGHRS and CDR2 YFSETQ. This CDR3 contains 18 residues. The V gene end was trimmed by 6 bases and the J gene end by 2 bases; junction bases not matched to a gene: 18. CDR3 in amino acids: CASTQVGTGNTSPYEQYF. The CDR3 nucleotides are TGCGCCAGCACCCAAGTCGGGACAGGGAACACAAGTCCCTACGAGCAGTACTTC.

The chain uses TRBV4-1 and TRBJ2-5; tentative D call: TRBD2 (6 bases). CDR1 is MGHRA and CDR2 is YSYEKL in the germline V gene. V shed 2 bases and J shed 2 bases, with 15 bases lying between them. The CDR3 contains 16 residues. The CDR3 nucleotides read TGCGCCAGCAGCCAATCGGCGGGACGGCCACAAGAGACCCAGTACTTC. It yields the protein CASSQSAGRPQETQYF.

This chain uses TRBV5-1 with TRBJ1-1; the D gene is possibly TRBD1 (6 bases). In germline, CDR1 is SGHRS, CDR2 YFSETQ. V lost 3 bases and J lost 10, with 10 bases in between. The CDR3 length is 11 residues. CDR3 sequence reads: CASSSQGTAFF. In nucleotides, the CDR3 is TGCGCCAGCAGCTCACAGGGTACAGCTTTCTTT. The variable domain in full, with the rest retrieved from reference TRBV5-1 and TRBJ1-1, is KAGVTQTPRYLIKTRGQQVTLSCSPISGHRSVSWYQQTPGQGLQFLFEYFSETQRNKGNFPGRFSGRQFSNSRSEMNVSTLELGDSALYLCASSSQGTAFFGQGTRLTVV.

The J gene is TRBJ2-3, the V gene TRBV4-3; 14 positions agree with TRBD2. The length of the CDR3 is 18 residues. Per the germline V gene, CDR1 is LGHNA and CDR2 is YSLEER. The V segment lost 1 base and the J segment 3 bases; nucleotides outside the gene matches: 6. The CDR3 nucleotides are TGCGCCAGCAGCCAAGGATGGGGGACTAGCGGGAGTACAGATACGCAGTATTTT. It encodes CASSQGWGTSGSTDTQYF.

The chain joins TRBV4-1 to TRBJ2-3; 10 positions match TRBD2. Germline trimming cut 1 base from V and 4 bases from J; bases unmatched to any gene: 11. Germline V CDR1 and CDR2: MGHRA, YSYEKL. CDR3 size: 18 residues. CDR3 coding DNA: TGCGCCAGCAGCCAAGCAAGCGGGAGGGCCTTCCTCCCAGATACGCAGTATTTT. Protein: CASSQASGRAFLPDTQYF.

The V gene is TRBV7-2, the J gene TRBJ2-3, with a weak D call TRBD2 (6 bases). The CDR3 is 17 amino acids. Trimming removed 4 bases at V and 0 bases at J, with 17 bases between. Germline V gives CDR1 SGHTA, CDR2 FQGNSA. CDR3 DNA: TGTGCCAGCAGCTCGGTGTTTGGGACTCCTAGCACAGATACGCAGTATTTT. Protein product: CASSSVFGTPSTDTQYF.

The genes are TRBV7-8 and TRBJ1-2; 8 nucleotides agree with TRBD1. V dropped 2 bases and J dropped 3; count of bases not matched to a gene: 5. Per germline, CDR1 SGHVS and CDR2 FQNEAQ. This CDR3 is 15 amino acids long. This chain's CDR3 is CASSLRTGLDYGYTF. The CDR3 DNA is TGTGCCAGCAGCTTAAGGACAGGGTTGGACTATGGCTACACCTTC.

The V and J genes are TRBV29-1 and TRBJ1-5; 9 positions match TRBD1. The V segment lost 7 bases and the J segment 5 bases; nucleotides outside the gene matches: 6. The CDR3 contains 13 residues. From germline, CDR1 is SQVTM and CDR2 ANQGSEA. CDR3 bases: TGCAGCGCCCAGCGGGACAGGGATCAGCCCCAGCATTTT. It is translated as CSAQRDRDQPQHF. The variable domain in full, with the rest retrieved from reference TRBV29-1 and TRBJ1-5, is SAVISQKPSRDICQRGTSLTIQCQVDSQVTMMFWYRQQPGQSLTLIATANQGSEATYESGFVIDKFPISRPNLTFSTLTVSNMSPEDSSIYLCSAQRDRDQPQHFGDGTRLSIL.

The rearrangement links TRBV28 to TRBJ1-1; 7 bases align to TRBD1. CDR3 length: 14 residues. Germline trimming cut 5 bases from V and 3 bases from J; bases unmatched to any gene: 6. The germline V gene encodes CDR1 MDHEN and CDR2 SYDVKM. CDR3 protein: CASSRPGQHTEAFF. DNA of the CDR3: TGTGCCAGCAGTCGGCCGGGACAGCACACTGAAGCTTTCTTT. The full variable domain, rest sourced from reference TRBV28 and TRBJ1-1, is DVKVTQSSRYLVKRTGEKVFLECVQDMDHENMFWYRQDPGLGLRLIYFSYDVKMKEKGDIPEGYSVSREKKERFSLILESASTNQTSMYLCASSRPGQHTEAFFGQGTRLTVV.

This chain joins TRBV6-1 and TRBJ1-2; the D gene is possibly TRBD1 (5 bases). CDR1 MNHNS and CDR2 SASEGT come from the germline V gene. Trimming took off 1 base at V and 8 bases at J, with 17 bases between the two ends. The CDR3 length is 15 residues. CDR3 residues: CASSEGGTLKWGYTF. The CDR3 DNA reads TGTGCCAGCAGTGAAGGCGGGACCCTTAAGTGGGGCTACACCTTC.

This clone was found once. The CDR3 bases are TGTGCCAGCAATCGAGCCCGGGACAAGGGCGCCTACGAGCAGTACTTC. It is translated as CASNRARDKGAYEQYF. This chain joins TRBV6-6 and TRBJ2-7, with D perhaps matching TRBD1 (6 bases). This CDR3 has 16 residues. Germline CDR1 MNHNY, CDR2 SVGAGI (reference sequence). V was pared by 7 bases and J by 2 bases, with 21 bases between.

This sequence joins TRBV29-1 and TRBJ1-2; the match to TRBD1 covers 7 bases. CDR3 length equals 13 residues. V was clipped by 5 bases and J by 8 bases; unmatched bases: 11. In germline, CDR1 is SQVTM, CDR2 ANQGSEA. CDR3 residues: CSVRDRGLEGYTF. The CDR3 region has the DNA TGCAGCGTTCGAGATAGGGGGCTGGAAGGCTACACCTTC.

This chain connects TRBV29-1 to TRBJ2-7; the D gene is possibly TRBD1 (6 bases). CDR1 is SQVTM, CDR2 ANQGSEA, per germline. V was trimmed by 6 bases and J by 0 bases, leaving 12 bases between them. The CDR3 covers 13 residues. CDR3 in DNA: TGCAGCGTCAGACAGGCTAGCTCCTACGAGCAGTACTTC. The encoded protein is CSVRQASSYEQYF.

The chain has TRBV4-2 and TRBJ2-2; TRBD2 matches at 9 bases. The CDR3 is made up of 16 amino acids. V dropped 1 base and J dropped 7; count of bases not matched to a gene: 7. The germline V gene has CDR1 LGHNA and CDR2 YNFKEQ. The CDR3: CASSQVASGIIGELFF. The CDR3 DNA follows: TGTGCCAGCAGCCAAGTGGCTAGCGGGATTATCGGGGAGCTGTTTTTT.

This rearrangement joins TRBV5-6 to TRBJ2-2; D is perhaps TRBD2 (5 bases). The CDR3 extends over 15 amino acids. Germline CDR1 is SGHDT and CDR2 is YYEEEE. V was clipped by 7 bases and J by 6 bases, with 19 bases between them. This CDR3 reads CASCSVREPAGELFF. CDR3 nucleotide sequence: TGTGCCAGCTGTTCCGTGAGGGAACCGGCCGGGGAGCTGTTTTTT.

V gene TRBV3-1 (or the pseudogene TRBV3-2) combines with J gene TRBJ2-1; TRBD2 might be the D (6 bases). V shed 0 bases and J shed 6 bases, with 15 bases lying between them. The CDR3 is 16 amino acids. Germline lookup yields CDR1 LGHDT and CDR2 YNNKEL (reference sequence). The CDR3 DNA reads TGTGCCAGCAGCCAAGACCCGGGACTGCACGCCAATGAGCAGTTCTTC. This gives the protein CASSQDPGLHANEQFF.

The chain combines TRBV18 with TRBJ2-7; 11 bases are a match to TRBD2. V shed 6 bases and J 3 bases; nucleotides not matched to a gene: 13. This CDR3 region has 17 residues. CDR1 is KGHSH and CDR2 is LQKENI in the germline V gene. CDR3 in DNA: TGTGCCAGCTCCCCCCGGGGGACTAGCGGAATGCTCTACGAGCAGTACTTC. Encoded protein: CASSPRGTSGMLYEQYF.

In this sample, this clone turned up a few times. The chain uses TRBV19 and TRBJ2-1; weak D call: TRBD1 (5 bases). V was trimmed by 5 bases and J by 10 bases, leaving 18 bases between them. The CDR3 contains 14 residues. Germline-derived CDR1 and CDR2 are LNHDA and SQIVND (reference sequence). The CDR3 loop is CASSPLTLKGEQFF. In nucleotides, the CDR3 is TGTGCCAGTAGTCCCCTTACCCTCAAGGGGGAGCAGTTCTTC.